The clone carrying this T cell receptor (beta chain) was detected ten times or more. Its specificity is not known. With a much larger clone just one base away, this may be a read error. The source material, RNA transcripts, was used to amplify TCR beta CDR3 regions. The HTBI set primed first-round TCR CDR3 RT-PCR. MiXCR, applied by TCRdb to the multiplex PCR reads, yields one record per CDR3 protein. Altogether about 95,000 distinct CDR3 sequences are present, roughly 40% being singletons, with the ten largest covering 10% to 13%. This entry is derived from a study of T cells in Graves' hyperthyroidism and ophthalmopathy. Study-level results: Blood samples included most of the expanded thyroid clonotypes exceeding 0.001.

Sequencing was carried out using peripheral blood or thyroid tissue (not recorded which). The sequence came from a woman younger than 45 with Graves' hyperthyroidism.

Here the CDR3 reads CAGRRGLAGANEQYF. The CDR3 DNA follows: TGCGCCGGCAGACGGGGACTAGCGGGAGCCAACGAGCAGTACTTC. This chain links TRBV4-1 with TRBJ2-7, with 14 bases aligning to TRBD2. Germline-derived CDR1 and CDR2 are MGHRA and YSYEKL. CDR3 length: 15 amino acids.